What follows are 13 T cell receptor beta chains derived from one specimen sequenced in a study of CXCR3-negative and CXCR3-positive naive CD8 T cells. The antigens of these receptors remain unknown. General study points: The study found more hydrophobic TRB CDR3s in CXCR3-positive naive cells than in CXCR3-negative naive cells.

Preparation of TRB cDNA libraries relied on 5' RACE carrying UMI labels. TCRdb reprocessed the 5' RACE reads, with one entry per CDR3 protein and no DNA. Recorded for this sample: tens of thousands of distinct CDR3 sequences. Sequencing used naive CXCR3+ CD8+ T cells from blood. This sample's subset: CD45RO-CCR7+CD27+CD95- naive CD8+ T cells expressing CXCR3 (TNR3+). Every receptor here comes from a human donor in good health. Some clones in this sample may be carry-over from other donors' samples.

The J gene is TRBJ2-5, the V gene TRBV5-1; TCRdb outputs TRBD1, but without DNA this stays unchecked. This CDR3 is built from 15 residues. Germline V gene sequence: CDR1 SGHRS, CDR2 YFSETQ. The CDR3 reads CASRPSGQGQETQYF.

The V and J genes are TRBV28 and TRBJ2-3. The CDR3 is 14 residues long. CDR1 MDHEN and CDR2 SYDVKM come from the germline V gene. This CDR3 reads CATVDRLATDTQYF. The full variable domain, its missing parts supplied by reference TRBV28 and TRBJ2-3, is DVKVTQSSRYLVKRTGEKVFLECVQDMDHENMFWYRQDPGLGLRLIYFSYDVKMKEKGDIPEGYSVSREKKERFSLILESASTNQTSMYLCATVDRLATDTQYFGPGTRLTVL.

The chain employs TRBV7-2 and TRBJ2-7; TCRdb gives TRBD2 as the D gene, but with no DNA this cannot be confirmed. The CDR3 consists of 14 residues. Looked up from germline, CDR1 is SGHTA and CDR2 is FQGNSA. This CDR3 is CASSIGTTAYEQYF.

The rearrangement links TRBV20-1 to TRBJ2-7. The CDR3 length is 13 residues. Germline-derived CDR1 and CDR2 are DFQATT and SNEGSKA (reference sequence). The CDR3 spells CSAGEGIGYEQYF.

The chain couples TRBV18 to TRBJ2-3. The CDR3 runs 13 residues. Germline V gene lookup returns CDR1 KGHSH and CDR2 LQKENI. CDR3 amino acids: CASSPGNRDTQYF. Based on the CDR3 plus reference TRBV18 and TRBJ2-3, the full variable domain is NAGVMQNPRHLVRRRGQEARLRCSPMKGHSHVYWYRQLPEEGLKFMVYLQKENIIDESGMPKERFSAEFPKEGPSILRIQQVVRGDSAAYFCASSPGNRDTQYFGPGTRLTVL.

The gene calls are TRBV29-1 and TRBJ2-1; the D call of TRBD2 rests on TCRdb alone, since no DNA is present to check it. The germline V gene has CDR1 SQVTM and CDR2 ANQGSEA. The CDR3 contains 16 residues. CDR3 loop: CSVEDPTSGKVDEQFF.

The gene calls are TRBV18 and TRBJ2-5. The CDR3 consists of 13 residues. Germline V gene lookup returns CDR1 KGHSH and CDR2 LQKENI. The CDR3 loop reads CASSPPNWETQYF.

The V gene is TRBV29-1, the J gene TRBJ2-1. The CDR3 is 13 residues long. CDR1 SQVTM and CDR2 ANQGSEA come from the germline V gene. The CDR3 here is CSGRTGVYNEQFF.

The chain couples TRBV6-2 or TRBV6-3 to TRBJ2-6. The germline CDR1 and CDR2 sequences are MNHEY and SVGEGT. CDR3 length: 15 residues. CDR3 sequence: CASSLLGEGANVLTF.

The chain employs TRBV7-6 and TRBJ1-5. The CDR3 length is 16 residues. Germline lookup yields CDR1 SGHVS and CDR2 FNYEAQ. CDR3 region: CASSAGLLGLGQPQHF.

This chain connects TRBV10-2 to TRBJ2-2; the D call of TRBD1 rests on TCRdb alone, since no DNA is present to check it. This CDR3 has 15 amino acids. Germline lookup yields CDR1 WSHSY and CDR2 SAAADI. The CDR3 sequence is CASSDYGGLTGELFF.

This rearrangement joins TRBV6-1 to TRBJ2-1; without DNA, the TCRdb call of TRBD1 cannot be checked. The length of the CDR3 is 12 residues. In germline, CDR1 is MNHNS, CDR2 SASEGT. The CDR3 reads CASGGQYNEQFF.

The chain recombines TRBV6-2 or TRBV6-3 with TRBJ1-2; the TCRdb D gene call, TRBD1, has no DNA to confirm it. CDR1 MNHEY and CDR2 SVGEGT come from the germline V gene. This CDR3 contains 13 residues. CDR3 region: CASSPQGVAGYTF.